Given below is one T cell receptor (beta chain) in context. What it binds is not known. This entry is derived from a study of T cells in localized non-small cell lung cancer. Repertoires were generated with immunoSEQ multiplex PCR, while TCRdb's copy carries only in-frame clones and drops some. Here the sample spans about 46,000 clones, 81% being singletons. Study-level points and caveats: Sequencing, confined to only one tumor region, leaves heterogeneity possible. Tumor showed lower T cell clonality than uninvolved adjacent lung, where it was highest. A median of 57 clones ranked among the top 100 in tumor appeared in adjacent lung. Higher adjacent-lung clonality was associated with shorter survival.

This CDR3 has 14 amino acids. The V segment lost 4 bases and the J segment 7 bases; nucleotides outside the gene matches: 8. Germline CDR1 is SGHRS and CDR2 is YFSETQ. The source of this sequence is a man between 40 and 75 years old with stage III lung adenocarcinoma. The chain joins TRBV5-1 to TRBJ2-7, with 10 bases aligning to TRBD1. The sample in question was peripheral blood mononuclear cells, obtained before any cancer treatment. DNA of the CDR3: TGCGCCAGCAGCCGCCGGGACAGGGGTGGTGAGCAGTACTTC. Residues: CASSRRDRGGEQYF. Drawing the rest from reference TRBV5-1 and TRBJ2-7, the complete variable domain is KAGVTQTPRYLIKTRGQQVTLSCSPISGHRSVSWYQQTPGQGLQFLFEYFSETQRNKGNFPGRFSGRQFSNSRSEMNVSTLELGDSALYLCASSRRDRGGEQYFGPGTRLTVT.